This T cell receptor (beta chain) was retrieved from a study of CD4 T cells in relation to SARS-CoV-2 and coronaviruses. In the study overall: Crossreactive spike epitopes shared across donors were mapped to their HLA restriction.

Regarding the study as a whole: Around 62% of donors had memory CD4+ clonotypes crossrecognizing SARS-CoV-2 and common cold coronavirus spike. Samples before the pandemic and after infection were not matched within any donor. The assay detects memory recall responses, not culture-primed primary responses.

A note on this clone: Antigen unknown.

Unexposed donor CD4+ T cells date from 2011-2018, before the COVID-19 pandemic. Clones were sequenced by immunoSEQ multiplex PCR, and TCRdb holds only the in-frame ones, with some missing. Here the sample spans tens of thousands of clones, 90% to 95% being singletons. Trimming took off 5 bases at V and 1 base at J, with 15 bases between the two ends. Looked up from germline, CDR1 is SGHTA and CDR2 is FQGTGA. The CDR3 has 16 amino acids. The clonotype originates from a human donor in good health. The genes are TRBV7-3 and TRBJ2-1; D is perhaps TRBD2 (5 bases). The specimen sequenced was naive CD4+ T cells from PBMCs. Subset specified: naive CD4+ T cells isolated by negative enrichment. The CDR3 loop reads CASSRRAAASYNEQFF. The CDR3 DNA reads as TGTGCCAGCAGCCGTAGAGCGGCAGCTTCCTACAATGAGCAGTTCTTC.